This TCR beta chain stems from a study of read filtering for tumor transcriptome and immune sequencing. This clonotype appeared many times. Germline assignment: CDR1 KGHSH and CDR2 LQKENI. The V segment lost 3 bases and the J segment 2 bases; nucleotides outside the gene matches: 7. CDR3 size: 16 residues. This library used around 400 ng RNA and molecular barcoded adaptors spanning alpha/delta and beta/gamma chains. TCRdb processed the reads anew with MiXCR; each CDR3 protein has one entry. Of over 35,000 distinct CDR3 sequences in the sample, roughly 13% are singletons; the top ten hold about 30%. Input material: a population of CD138-negative cells sorted from bone marrow. The V and J genes are TRBV18 and TRBJ2-1; 7 bases agree with TRBD2. This TCR came from a donor at least 40 years old with multiple myeloma. The CDR3 sequence: CASSPVAGDTYNEQFF. The CDR3 DNA reads TGTGCCAGCTCACCCGTCGCGGGAGATACCTACAATGAGCAGTTCTTC.